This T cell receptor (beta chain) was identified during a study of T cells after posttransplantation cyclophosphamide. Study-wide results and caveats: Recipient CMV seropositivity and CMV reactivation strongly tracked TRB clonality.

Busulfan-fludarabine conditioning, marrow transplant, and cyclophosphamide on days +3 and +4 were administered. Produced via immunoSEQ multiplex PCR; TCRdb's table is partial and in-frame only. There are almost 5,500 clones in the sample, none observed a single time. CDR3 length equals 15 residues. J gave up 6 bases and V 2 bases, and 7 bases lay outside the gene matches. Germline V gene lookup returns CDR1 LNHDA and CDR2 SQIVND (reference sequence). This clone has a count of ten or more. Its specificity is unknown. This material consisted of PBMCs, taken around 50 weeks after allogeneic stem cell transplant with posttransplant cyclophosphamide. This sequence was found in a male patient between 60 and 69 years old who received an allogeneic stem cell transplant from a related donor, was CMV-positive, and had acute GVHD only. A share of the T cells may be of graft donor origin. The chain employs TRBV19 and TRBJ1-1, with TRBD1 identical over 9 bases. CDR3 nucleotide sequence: TGTGCCAGTAGTATAAGGGGACAGGGCGCCCCTGAAGCTTTCTTT. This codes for CASSIRGQGAPEAFF.